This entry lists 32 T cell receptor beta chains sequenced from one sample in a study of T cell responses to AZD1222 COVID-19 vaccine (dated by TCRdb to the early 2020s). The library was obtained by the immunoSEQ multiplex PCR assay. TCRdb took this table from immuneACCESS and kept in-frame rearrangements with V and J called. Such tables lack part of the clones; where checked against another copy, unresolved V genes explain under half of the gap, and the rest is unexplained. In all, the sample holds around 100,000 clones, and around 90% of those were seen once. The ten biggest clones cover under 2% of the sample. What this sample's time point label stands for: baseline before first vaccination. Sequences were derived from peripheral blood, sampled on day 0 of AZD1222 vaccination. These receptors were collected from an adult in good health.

In DNA form, the CDR3 reads TGTGCCAGCAGCGTATTAGGGACTAGCGGGAGGAGGGAGACCCAGTACTTC. Its translation is CASSVLGTSGRRETQYF. The chain carries TRBV7-2 and TRBJ2-5; 15 bases map to TRBD2. The ends lost 5 bases at V and 5 bases at J; junction bases unmatched: 9. The length of the CDR3 is 17 residues. Germline V gene sequence: CDR1 SGHTA, CDR2 FQGNSA.

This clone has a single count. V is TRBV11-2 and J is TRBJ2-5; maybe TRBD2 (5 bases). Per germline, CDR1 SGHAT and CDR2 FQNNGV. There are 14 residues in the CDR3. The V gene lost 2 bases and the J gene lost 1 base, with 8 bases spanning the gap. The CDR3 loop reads CASSLSLAQETQYF. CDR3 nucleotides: TGTGCCAGCAGCTTAAGCCTAGCCCAAGAGACCCAGTACTTC.

The CDR3 reads CASSLGHSYEQYF. In DNA, the CDR3 is TGTGCCAGCAGCTTAGGCCATTCCTACGAGCAGTACTTC. This sequence joins TRBV11-3 and TRBJ2-7; D is unclear. Trimming shortened V by 1 base and J by 1 base, and 5 bases separated the two germline ends. The CDR3 consists of 13 residues. Germline CDR1 reads SGHNT; CDR2 reads YENEEA.

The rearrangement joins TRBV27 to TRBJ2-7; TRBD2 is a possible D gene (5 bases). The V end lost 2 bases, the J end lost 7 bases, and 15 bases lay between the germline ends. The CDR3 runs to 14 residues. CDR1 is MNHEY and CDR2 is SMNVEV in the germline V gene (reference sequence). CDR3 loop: CASSLGPLTGEQYF. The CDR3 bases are TGTGCCAGCAGTTTAGGTCCCCTCACGGGAGAGCAGTACTTC.

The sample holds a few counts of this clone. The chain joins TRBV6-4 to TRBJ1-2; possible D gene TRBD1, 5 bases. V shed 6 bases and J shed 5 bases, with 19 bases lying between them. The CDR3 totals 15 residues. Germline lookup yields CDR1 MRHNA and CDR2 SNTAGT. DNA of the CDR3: TGTGCCAGCAGCCTCGAAGCCGGGGCCCTATATGGCTACACCTTC. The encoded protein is CASSLEAGALYGYTF.

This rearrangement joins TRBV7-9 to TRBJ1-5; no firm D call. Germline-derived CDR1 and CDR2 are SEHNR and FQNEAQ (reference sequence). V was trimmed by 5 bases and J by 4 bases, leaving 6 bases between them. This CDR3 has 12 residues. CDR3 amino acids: CASSNGNQPQHF. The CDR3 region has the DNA TGTGCCAGCAGCAATGGGAATCAGCCCCAGCATTTT.

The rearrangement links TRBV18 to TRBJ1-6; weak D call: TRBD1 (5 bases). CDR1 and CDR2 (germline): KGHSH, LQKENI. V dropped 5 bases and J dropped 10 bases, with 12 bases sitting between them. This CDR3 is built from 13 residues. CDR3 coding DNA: TGTGCCAGCTCAGACGGACGGGGGTCACCCCTCCACTTT. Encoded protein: CASSDGRGSPLHF.

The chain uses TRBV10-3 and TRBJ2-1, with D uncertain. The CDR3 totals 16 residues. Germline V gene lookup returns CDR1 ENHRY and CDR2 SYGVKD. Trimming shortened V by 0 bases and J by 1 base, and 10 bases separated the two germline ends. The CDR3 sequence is CAISESASLSYNEQFF. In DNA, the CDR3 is TGTGCCATCAGTGAGTCGGCCAGTTTATCCTACAATGAGCAGTTCTTC.

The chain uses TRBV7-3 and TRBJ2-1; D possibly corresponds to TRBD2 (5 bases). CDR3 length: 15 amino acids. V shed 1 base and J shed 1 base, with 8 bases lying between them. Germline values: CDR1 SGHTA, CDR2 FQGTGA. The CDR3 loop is CASSLSRDSYNEQFF. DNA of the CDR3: TGTGCCAGCAGCTTAAGCCGGGATTCCTACAATGAGCAGTTCTTC.

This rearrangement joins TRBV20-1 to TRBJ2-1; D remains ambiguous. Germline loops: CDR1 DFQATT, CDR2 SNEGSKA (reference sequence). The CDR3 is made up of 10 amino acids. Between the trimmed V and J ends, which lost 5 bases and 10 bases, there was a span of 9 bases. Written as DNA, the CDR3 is TGCAGTGCTGTTCTTGAAGAGCAGTTCTTC. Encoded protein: CSAVLEEQFF.

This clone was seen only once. CDR3: CASSLGTSGTYTGELFF. CDR3 sequence (DNA): TGTGCCAGCAGCCTCGGGACTAGCGGGACCTACACCGGGGAGCTGTTTTTT. The gene calls are TRBV3-1 (or the pseudogene TRBV3-2) and TRBJ2-2, with 13 bases lining up with TRBD2. With V trimmed by 4 bases and J by 3 bases, 5 bases remained unmatched. Germline CDR1 and CDR2: LGHDT and YNNKEL (reference sequence). CDR3 size: 17 residues.

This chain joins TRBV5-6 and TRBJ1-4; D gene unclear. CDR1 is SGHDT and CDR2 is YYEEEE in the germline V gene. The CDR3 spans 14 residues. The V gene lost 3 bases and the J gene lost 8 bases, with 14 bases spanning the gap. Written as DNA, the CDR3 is TGTGCCAGCAGCTGGACTCCATCAGGCGAAAAACTGTTTTTT. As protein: CASSWTPSGEKLFF.

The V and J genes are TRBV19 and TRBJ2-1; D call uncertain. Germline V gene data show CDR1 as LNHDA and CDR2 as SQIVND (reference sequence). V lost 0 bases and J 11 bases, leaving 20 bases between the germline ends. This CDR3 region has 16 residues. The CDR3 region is CASSIDVSFGHEKQFF. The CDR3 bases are TGTGCCAGTAGTATAGATGTTTCTTTCGGGCATGAAAAGCAGTTCTTC. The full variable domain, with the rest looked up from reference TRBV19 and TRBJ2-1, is DGGITQSPKYLFRKEGQNVTLSCEQNLNHDAMYWYRQDPGQGLRLIYYSQIVNDFQKGDIAEGYSVSREKKESFPLTVTSAQKNPTAFYLCASSIDVSFGHEKQFFGPGTRLTVL.

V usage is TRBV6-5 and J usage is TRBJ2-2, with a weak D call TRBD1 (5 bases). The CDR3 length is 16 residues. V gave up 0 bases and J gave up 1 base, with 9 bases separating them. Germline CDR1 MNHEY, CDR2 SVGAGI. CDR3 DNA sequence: TGTGCCAGCAGTTACTCGCAGGGATGGAACACCGGGGAGCTGTTTTTT. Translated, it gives CASSYSQGWNTGELFF.

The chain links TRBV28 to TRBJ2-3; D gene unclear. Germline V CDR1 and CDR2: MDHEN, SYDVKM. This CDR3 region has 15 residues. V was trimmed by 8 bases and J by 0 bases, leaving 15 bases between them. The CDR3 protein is CASPATDQSTDTQYF. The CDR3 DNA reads TGTGCCAGCCCGGCGACGGATCAAAGCACAGATACGCAGTATTTT.

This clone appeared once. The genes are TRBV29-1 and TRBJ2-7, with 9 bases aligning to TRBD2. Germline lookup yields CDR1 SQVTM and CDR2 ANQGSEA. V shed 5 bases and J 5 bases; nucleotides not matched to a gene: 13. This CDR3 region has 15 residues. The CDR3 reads CSVSSSAAGGDEQYF. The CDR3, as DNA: TGCAGCGTTAGTTCCTCCGCAGCGGGAGGTGACGAGCAGTACTTC.

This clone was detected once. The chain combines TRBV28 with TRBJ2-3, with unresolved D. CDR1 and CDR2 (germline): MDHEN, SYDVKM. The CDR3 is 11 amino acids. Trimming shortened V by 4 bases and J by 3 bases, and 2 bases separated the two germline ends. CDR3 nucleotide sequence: TGTGCCAGCAGTTCGACAGATACGCAGTATTTT. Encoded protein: CASSSTDTQYF.

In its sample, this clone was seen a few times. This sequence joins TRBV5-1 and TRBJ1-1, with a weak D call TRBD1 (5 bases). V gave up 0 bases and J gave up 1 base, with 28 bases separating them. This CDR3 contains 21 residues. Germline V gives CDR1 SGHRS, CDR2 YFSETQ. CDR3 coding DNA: TGCGCCAGCAGCTTGGTGGGGGGATTGACACGCCAACATCGGGAGAACACTGAAGCTTTCTTT. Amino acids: CASSLVGGLTRQHRENTEAFF.

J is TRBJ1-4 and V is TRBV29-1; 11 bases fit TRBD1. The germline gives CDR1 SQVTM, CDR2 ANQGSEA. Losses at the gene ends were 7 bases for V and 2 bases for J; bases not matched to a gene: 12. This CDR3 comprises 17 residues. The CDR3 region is CSARTGTGGTTNEKLFF. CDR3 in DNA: TGCAGCGCCCGAACCGGGACAGGGGGTACGACTAATGAAAAACTGTTTTTT.

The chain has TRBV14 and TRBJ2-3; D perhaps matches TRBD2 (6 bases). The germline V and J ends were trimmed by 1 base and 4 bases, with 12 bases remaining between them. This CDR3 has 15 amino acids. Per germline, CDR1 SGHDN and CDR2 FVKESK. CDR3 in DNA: TGTGCCAGCAGCCAAGTTCCGGGAGCAGCAGATACGCAGTATTTT. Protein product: CASSQVPGAADTQYF.

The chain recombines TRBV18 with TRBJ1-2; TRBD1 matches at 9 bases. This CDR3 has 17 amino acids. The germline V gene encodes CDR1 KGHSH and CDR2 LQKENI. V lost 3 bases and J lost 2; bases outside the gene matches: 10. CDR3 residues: CASSPNTPGQGNYGYTF. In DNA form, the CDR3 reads TGTGCCAGCTCACCGAATACCCCGGGACAGGGCAACTATGGCTACACCTTC.

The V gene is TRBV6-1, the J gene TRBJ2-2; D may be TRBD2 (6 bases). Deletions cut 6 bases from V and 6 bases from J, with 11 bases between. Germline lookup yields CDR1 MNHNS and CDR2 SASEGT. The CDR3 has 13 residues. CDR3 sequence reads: CASSRLDPGELFF. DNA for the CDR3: TGTGCCAGCAGCCGACTAGATCCCGGGGAGCTGTTTTTT.

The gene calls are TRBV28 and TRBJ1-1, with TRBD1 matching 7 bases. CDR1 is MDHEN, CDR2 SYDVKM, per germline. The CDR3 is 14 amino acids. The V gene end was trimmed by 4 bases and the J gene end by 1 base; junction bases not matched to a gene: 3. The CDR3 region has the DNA TGTGCCAGCAGTTGGACAGGTCAGAACACTGAAGCTTTCTTT. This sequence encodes CASSWTGQNTEAFF.

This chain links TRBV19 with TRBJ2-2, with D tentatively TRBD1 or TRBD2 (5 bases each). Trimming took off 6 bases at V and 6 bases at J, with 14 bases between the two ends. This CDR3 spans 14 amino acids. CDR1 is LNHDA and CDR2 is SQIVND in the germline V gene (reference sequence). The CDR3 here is CASSLNQGPGELFF. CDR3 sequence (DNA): TGTGCCAGTAGCCTAAACCAGGGACCCGGGGAGCTGTTTTTT. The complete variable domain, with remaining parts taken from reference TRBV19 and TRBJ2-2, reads DGGITQSPKYLFRKEGQNVTLSCEQNLNHDAMYWYRQDPGQGLRLIYYSQIVNDFQKGDIAEGYSVSREKKESFPLTVTSAQKNPTAFYLCASSLNQGPGELFFGEGSRLTVL.

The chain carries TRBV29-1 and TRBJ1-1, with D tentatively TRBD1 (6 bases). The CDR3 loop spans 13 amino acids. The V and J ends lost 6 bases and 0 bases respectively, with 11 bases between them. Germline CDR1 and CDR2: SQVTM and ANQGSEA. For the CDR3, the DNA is TGCAGCGTCGTGACAGGTATGAACACTGAAGCTTTCTTT. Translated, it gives CSVVTGMNTEAFF. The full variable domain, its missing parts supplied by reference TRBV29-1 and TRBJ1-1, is SAVISQKPSRDICQRGTSLTIQCQVDSQVTMMFWYRQQPGQSLTLIATANQGSEATYESGFVIDKFPISRPNLTFSTLTVSNMSPEDSSIYLCSVVTGMNTEAFFGQGTRLTVV.

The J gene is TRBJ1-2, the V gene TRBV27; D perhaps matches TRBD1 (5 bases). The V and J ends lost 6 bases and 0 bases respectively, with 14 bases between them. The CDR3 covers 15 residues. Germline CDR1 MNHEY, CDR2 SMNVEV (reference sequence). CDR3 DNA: TGTGCCAGCAGGGACGCGACAGAAGCTAACTATGGCTACACCTTC. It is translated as CASRDATEANYGYTF.

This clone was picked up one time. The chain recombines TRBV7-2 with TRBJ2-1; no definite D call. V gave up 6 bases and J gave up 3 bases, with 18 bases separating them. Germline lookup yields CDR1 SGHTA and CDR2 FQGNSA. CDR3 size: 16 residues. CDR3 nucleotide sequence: TGTGCCAGCAGATCGACGGGTTCCACAGACTACAATGAGCAGTTCTTC. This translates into CASRSTGSTDYNEQFF.

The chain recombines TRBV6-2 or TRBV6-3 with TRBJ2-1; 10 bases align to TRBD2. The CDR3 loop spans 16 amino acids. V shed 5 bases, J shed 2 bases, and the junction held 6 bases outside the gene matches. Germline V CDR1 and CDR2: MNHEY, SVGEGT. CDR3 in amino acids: CASSIIAGGPYNEQFF. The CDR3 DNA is TGTGCCAGCAGTATAATAGCGGGAGGTCCCTACAATGAGCAGTTCTTC.

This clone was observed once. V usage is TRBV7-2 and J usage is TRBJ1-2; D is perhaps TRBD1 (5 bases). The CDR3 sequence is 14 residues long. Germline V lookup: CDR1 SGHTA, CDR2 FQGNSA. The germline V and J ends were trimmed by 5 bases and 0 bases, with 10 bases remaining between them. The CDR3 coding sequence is TGTGCCAGCAGCGCCGGACACTCTAACTATGGCTACACCTTC. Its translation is CASSAGHSNYGYTF.

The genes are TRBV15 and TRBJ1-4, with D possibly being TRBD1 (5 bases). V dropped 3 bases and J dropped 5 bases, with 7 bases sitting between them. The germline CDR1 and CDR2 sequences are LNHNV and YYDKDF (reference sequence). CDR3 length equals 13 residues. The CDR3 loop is CATSRDNNEKLFF. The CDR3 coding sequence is TGTGCCACCAGCAGGGACAACAATGAAAAACTGTTTTTT. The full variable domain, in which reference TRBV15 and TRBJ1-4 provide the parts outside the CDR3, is DAMVIQNPRYQVTQFGKPVTLSCSQTLNHNVMYWYQQKSSQAPKLLFHYYDKDFNNEADTPDNFQSRRPNTSFCFLDIRSPGLGDTAMYLCATSRDNNEKLFFGSGTQLSVL.

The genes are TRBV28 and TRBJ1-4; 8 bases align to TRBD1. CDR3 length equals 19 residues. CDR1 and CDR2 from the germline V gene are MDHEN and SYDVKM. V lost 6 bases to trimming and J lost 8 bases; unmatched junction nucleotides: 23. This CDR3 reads CASRPYSAPRQGAEEKLFF. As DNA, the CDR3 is TGTGCCAGCAGACCTTATTCGGCCCCCCGGCAGGGGGCAGAGGAAAAACTGTTTTTT.

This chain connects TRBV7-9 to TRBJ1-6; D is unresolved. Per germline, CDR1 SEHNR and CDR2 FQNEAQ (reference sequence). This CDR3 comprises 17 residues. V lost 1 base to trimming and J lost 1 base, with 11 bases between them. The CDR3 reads CASSLEAFRSYNSPLHF. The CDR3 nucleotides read TGTGCCAGCAGCTTAGAGGCCTTTAGGTCCTATAATTCACCCCTCCACTTT. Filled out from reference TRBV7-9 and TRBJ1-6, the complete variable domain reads DTGVSQNPRHKITKRGQNVTFRCDPISEHNRLYWYRQTLGQGPEFLTYFQNEAQLEKSRLLSDRFSAERPKGSFSTLEIQRTEQGDSAMYLCASSLEAFRSYNSPLHFGNGTRLTVT.